The clone carrying this T cell receptor (beta chain) was picked up a small number of times. Its antigen is as yet unknown. Germline and junction disagree at one end, which may indicate a read error. The sample belongs to a study of naive and memory T cell subsets. Two oligonucleotides, mixed equimolar, formed the beta constant-region primer covering TRBC1 and TRBC2. Four rounds of PCR amplified the ligated cDNA using nested alpha and beta constant-region primers plus SP2. A 12-nucleotide UMI and the SP2 primer were added to the cDNA 3' end by oligonucleotide ligation. TCRdb itself ran the UMI-ligation and nested PCR reads through MiXCR, one entry per CDR3 protein. The table shows tens of thousands of distinct CDR3 sequences, with about 11% occurring only once. Findings of the study overall: A clonotype means one alpha or beta sequence, not an alpha/beta pair. No ground truth validated the naive and memory repertoire findings. Especially in CD8 cells, naive repertoires contained a few larger clonotypes, possibly CD45RA-re-expressing memory cells. In naive cells, over 95% of TCR sequences were seen only once.

This CDR3 has 17 residues. The germline V gene encodes CDR1 SSHAT and CDR2 FNYEAQ (reference sequence). Sequenced material: naive CD4+ T cells from blood. V and J are TRBV7-7 and TRBJ2-2; 7 bases are shared with TRBD2. The receptor comes from a human donor in good health. CDR3 region: CASSPIVERDLTGELFF. In DNA, the CDR3 is TGTGCTAGCAGCCCCATCGTTGAGCGGGATCTCACCGGGGAGCTGTTTTTT. The entire variable domain, with the rest obtained from reference TRBV7-7 and TRBJ2-2, is as follows: GAGVSQSPRYKVTKRGQDVTLRCDPISSHATLYWYQQALGQGPEFLTYFNYEAQPDKSGLPSDRFSAERPEGSISTLTIQRTEQRDSAMYRCASSPIVERDLTGELFFGEGSRLTVL.